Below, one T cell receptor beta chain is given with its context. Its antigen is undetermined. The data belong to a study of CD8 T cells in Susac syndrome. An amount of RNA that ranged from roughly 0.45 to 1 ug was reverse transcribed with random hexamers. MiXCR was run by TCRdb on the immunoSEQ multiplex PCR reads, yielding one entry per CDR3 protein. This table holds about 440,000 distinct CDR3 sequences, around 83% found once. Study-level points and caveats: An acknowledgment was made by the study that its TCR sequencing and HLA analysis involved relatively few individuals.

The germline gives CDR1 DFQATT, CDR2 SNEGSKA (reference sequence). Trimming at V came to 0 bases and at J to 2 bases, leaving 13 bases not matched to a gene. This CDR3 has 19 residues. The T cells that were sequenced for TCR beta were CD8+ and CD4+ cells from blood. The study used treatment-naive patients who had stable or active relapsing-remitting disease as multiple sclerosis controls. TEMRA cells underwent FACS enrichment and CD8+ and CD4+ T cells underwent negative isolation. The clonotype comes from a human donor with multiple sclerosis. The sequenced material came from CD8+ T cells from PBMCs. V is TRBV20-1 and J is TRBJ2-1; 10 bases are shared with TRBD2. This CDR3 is CSARDQDSGGPPAYNEQFF. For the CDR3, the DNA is TGCAGTGCTAGAGATCAAGATAGCGGGGGGCCACCCGCCTACAATGAGCAGTTCTTC.